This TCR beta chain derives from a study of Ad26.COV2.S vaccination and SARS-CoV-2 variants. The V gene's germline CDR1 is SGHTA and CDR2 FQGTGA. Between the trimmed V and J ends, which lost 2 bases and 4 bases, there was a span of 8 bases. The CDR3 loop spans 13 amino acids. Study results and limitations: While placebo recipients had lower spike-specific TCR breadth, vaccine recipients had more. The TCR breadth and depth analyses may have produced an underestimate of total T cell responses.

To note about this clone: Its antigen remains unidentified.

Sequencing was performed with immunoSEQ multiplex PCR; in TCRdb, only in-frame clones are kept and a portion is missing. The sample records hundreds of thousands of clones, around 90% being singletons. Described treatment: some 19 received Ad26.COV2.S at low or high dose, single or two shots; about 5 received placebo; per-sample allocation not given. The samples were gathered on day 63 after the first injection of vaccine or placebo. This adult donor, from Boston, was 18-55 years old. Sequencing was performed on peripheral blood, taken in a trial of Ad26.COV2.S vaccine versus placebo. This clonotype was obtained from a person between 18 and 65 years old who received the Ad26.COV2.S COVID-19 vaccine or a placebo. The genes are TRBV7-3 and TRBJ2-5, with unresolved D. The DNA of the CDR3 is TGTGCCAGCAGCTTATACCGATCAGAGACCCAGTACTTC. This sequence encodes CASSLYRSETQYF.